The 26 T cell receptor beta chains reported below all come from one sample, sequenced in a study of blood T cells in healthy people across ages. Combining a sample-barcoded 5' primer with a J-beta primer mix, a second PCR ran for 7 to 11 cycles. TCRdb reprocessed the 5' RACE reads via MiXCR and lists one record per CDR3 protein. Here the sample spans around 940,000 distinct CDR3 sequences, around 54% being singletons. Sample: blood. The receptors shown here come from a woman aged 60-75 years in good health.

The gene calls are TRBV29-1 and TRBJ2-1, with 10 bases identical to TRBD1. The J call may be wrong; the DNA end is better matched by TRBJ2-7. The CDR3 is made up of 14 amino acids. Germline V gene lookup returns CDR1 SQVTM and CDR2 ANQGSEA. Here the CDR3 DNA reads TGCAGCTACCAGTGGGACAGGGGATACAATGAGCAGTACTTC. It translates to CSYQWDRGYNEQYF.

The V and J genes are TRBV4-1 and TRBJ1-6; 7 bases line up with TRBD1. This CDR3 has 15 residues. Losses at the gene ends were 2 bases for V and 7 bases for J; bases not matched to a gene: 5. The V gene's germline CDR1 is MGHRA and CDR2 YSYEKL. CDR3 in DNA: TGCGCCAGCAGCCAACCGACAGGGAGAAATTCACCCCTCCACTTT. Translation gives CASSQPTGRNSPLHF.

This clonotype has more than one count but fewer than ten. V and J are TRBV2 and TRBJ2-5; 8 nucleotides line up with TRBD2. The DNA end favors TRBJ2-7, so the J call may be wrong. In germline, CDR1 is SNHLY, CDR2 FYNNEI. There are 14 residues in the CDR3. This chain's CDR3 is CASRRGLEESEQYF. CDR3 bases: TGTGCCAGCAGAAGGGGACTAGAGGAAAGCGAGCAGTACTTC.

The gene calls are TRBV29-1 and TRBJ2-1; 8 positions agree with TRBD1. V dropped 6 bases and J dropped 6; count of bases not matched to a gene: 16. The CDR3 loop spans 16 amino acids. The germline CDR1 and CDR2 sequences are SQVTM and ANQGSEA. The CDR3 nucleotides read TGCAGCGTCAAAGGACAGGGAAGCGCCCGTTCCAATGAGCAGTTCTTC. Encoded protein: CSVKGQGSARSNEQFF.

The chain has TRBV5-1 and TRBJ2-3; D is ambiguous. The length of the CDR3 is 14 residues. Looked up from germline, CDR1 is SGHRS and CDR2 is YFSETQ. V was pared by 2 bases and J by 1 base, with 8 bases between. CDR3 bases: TGCGCCAGCAGCTTAGAACAACGCACAGATACGCAGTATTTT. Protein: CASSLEQRTDTQYF.

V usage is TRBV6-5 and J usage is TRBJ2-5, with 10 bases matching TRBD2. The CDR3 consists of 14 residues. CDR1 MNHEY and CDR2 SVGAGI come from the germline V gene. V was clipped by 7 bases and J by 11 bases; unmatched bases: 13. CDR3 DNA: TGTGCCAGCACAACCCTAGCGGGAGCTTATGAGCAGTACTTC. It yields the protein CASTTLAGAYEQYF.

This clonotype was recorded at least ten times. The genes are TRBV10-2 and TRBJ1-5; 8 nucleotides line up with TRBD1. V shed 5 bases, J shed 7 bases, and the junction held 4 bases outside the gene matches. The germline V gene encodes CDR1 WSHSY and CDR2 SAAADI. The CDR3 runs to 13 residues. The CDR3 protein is CASSQGARQPQHF. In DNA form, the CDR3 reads TGCGCCAGCAGTCAGGGGGCAAGGCAGCCCCAGCATTTT.

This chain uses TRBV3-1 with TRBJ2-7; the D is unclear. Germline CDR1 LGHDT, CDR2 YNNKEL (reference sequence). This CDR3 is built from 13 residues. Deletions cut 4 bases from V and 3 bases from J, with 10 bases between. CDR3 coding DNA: TGTGCCAGCAGCCTTGGACGGCTCTACGAGCAGTACTTC. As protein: CASSLGRLYEQYF.

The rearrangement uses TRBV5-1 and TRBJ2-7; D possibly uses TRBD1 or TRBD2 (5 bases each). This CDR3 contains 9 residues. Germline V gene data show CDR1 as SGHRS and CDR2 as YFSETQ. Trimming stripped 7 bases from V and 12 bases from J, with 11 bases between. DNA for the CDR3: TGCGCCAGCGAGGCAGGGAGGTACTTC. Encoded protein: CASEAGRYF. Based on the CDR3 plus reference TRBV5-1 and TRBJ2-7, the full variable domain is KAGVTQTPRYLIKTRGQQVTLSCSPISGHRSVSWYQQTPGQGLQFLFEYFSETQRNKGNFPGRFSGRQFSNSRSEMNVSTLELGDSALYLCASEAGRYFGPGTRLTVT.

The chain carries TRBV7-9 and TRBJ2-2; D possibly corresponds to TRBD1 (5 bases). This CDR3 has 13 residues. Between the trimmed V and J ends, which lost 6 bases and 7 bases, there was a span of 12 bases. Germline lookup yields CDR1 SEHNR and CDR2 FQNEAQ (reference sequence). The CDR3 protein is CASSIGDYGELFF. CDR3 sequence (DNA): TGTGCCAGCAGTATAGGGGATTACGGGGAGCTGTTTTTT. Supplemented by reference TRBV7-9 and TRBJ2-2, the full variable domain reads DTGVSQNPRHKITKRGQNVTFRCDPISEHNRLYWYRQTLGQGPEFLTYFQNEAQLEKSRLLSDRFSAERPKGSFSTLEIQRTEQGDSAMYLCASSIGDYGELFFGEGSRLTVL.

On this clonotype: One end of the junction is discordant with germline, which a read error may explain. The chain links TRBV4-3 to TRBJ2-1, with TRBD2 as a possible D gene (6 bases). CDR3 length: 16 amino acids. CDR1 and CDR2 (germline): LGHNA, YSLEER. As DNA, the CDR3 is TGCGCCAGCAGCCAAGCAGGAGGGAGCTCCTACAAGGAGCAGTTCTTC. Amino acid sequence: CASSQAGGSSYKEQFF.

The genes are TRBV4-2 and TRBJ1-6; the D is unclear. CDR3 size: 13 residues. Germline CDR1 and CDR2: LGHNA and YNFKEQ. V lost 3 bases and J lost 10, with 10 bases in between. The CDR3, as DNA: TGTGCCAGCAGCCATGGAGGTGAATCACCCCTCCACTTT. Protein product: CASSHGGESPLHF.

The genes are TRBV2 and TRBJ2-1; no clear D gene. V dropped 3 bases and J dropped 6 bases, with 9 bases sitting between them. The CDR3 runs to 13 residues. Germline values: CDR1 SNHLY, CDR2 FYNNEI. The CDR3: CASSDTIINEQFF. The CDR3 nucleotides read TGTGCCAGCAGTGACACTATAATCAATGAGCAGTTCTTC.

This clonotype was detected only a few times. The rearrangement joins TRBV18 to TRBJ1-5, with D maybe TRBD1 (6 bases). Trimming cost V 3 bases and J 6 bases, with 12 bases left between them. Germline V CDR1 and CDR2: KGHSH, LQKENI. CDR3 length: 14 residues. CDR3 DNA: TGTGCCAGCTCACCCACAGGGAAAGGTCAGCCCCAGCATTTT. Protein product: CASSPTGKGQPQHF.

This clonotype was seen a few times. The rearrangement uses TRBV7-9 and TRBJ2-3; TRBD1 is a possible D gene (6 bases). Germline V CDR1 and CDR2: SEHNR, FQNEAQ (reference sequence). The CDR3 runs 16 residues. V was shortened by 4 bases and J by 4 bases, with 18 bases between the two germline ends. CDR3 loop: CASSYATGHFPDTQYF. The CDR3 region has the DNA TGTGCCAGCAGCTACGCTACGGGACATTTCCCAGATACGCAGTATTTT.

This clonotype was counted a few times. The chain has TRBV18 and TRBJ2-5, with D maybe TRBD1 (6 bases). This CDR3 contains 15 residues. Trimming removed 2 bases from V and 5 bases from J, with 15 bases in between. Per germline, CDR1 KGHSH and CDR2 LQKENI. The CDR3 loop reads CASSPGSGVVETQYF. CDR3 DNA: TGTGCCAGCTCACCAGGCTCAGGGGTCGTGGAGACCCAGTACTTC.

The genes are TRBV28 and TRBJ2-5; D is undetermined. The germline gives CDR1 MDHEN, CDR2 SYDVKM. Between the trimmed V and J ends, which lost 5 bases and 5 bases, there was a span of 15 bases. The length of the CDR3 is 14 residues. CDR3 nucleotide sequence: TGTGCCAGCAGTCCAAGGTCGACGTTGGAGACCCAGTACTTC. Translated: CASSPRSTLETQYF.

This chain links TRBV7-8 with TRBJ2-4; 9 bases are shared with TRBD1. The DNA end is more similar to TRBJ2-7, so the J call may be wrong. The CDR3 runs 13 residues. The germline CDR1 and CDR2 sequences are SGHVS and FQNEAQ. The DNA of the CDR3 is TGTGCCAGCAGCGCAGGGACAGGGTCCGAGCAGTACTTC. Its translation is CASSAGTGSEQYF.

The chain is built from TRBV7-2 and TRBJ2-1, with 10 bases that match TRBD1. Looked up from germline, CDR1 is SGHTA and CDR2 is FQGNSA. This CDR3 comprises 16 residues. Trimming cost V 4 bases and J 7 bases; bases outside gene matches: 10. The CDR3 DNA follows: TGTGCCAGCAGCTCCCCCCACCGGGACAGGGGTAATGAGCAGTTCTTC. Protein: CASSSPHRDRGNEQFF.

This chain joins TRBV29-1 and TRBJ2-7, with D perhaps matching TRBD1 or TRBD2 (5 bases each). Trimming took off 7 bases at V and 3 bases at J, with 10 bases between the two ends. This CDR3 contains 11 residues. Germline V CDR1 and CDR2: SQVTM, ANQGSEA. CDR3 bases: TGCAGCGCGGGGACCATCTACGAGCAGTACTTC. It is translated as CSAGTIYEQYF.

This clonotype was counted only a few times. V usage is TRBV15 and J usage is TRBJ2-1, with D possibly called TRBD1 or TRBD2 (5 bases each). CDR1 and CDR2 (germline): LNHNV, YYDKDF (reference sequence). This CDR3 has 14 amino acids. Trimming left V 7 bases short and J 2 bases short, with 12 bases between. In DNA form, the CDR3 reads TGTGCCACCACGAGAGGGGTCGCCTACAATGAGCAGTTCTTC. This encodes CATTRGVAYNEQFF.

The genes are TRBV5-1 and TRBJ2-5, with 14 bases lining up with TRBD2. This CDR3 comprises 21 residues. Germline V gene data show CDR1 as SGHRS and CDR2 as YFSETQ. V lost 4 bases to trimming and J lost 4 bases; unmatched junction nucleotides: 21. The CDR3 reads CASSLRDTTLPGLAGVETQYF. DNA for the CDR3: TGCGCCAGCAGCCTCCGGGACACTACATTGCCGGGACTAGCGGGAGTAGAGACCCAGTACTTC.

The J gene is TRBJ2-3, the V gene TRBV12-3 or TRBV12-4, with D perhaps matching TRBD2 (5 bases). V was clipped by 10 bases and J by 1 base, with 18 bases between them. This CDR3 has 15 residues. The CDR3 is CATQSGRAGTDTQYF. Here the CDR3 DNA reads TGTGCCACCCAGAGTGGAAGAGCGGGCACAGATACGCAGTATTTT.

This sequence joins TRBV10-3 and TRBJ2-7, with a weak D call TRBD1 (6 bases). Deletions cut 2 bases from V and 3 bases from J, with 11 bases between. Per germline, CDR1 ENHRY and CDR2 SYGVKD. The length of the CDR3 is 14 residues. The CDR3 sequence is CAISEGQRIYEQYF. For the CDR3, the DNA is TGTGCCATCAGTGAGGGACAGAGGATCTACGAGCAGTACTTC.

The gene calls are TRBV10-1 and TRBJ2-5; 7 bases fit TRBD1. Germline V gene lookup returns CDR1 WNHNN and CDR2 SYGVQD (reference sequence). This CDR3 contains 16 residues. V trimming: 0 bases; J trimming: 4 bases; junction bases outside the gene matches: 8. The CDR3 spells CASSESQQGRRETQYF. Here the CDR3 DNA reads TGCGCCAGCAGTGAGTCCCAACAGGGGCGGCGAGAGACCCAGTACTTC.

The CDR3 spells CASSFGENTGELFF. The CDR3 coding sequence is TGTGCCAGCAGTTTTGGCGAGAACACCGGGGAGCTGTTTTTT. The chain carries TRBV12-3 or TRBV12-4 and TRBJ2-2, with D unclear. The CDR3 contains 14 residues. V was cut by 3 bases and J by 1 base, with 6 bases left in between.